The clone carrying this T cell receptor (beta chain) has more than one count but fewer than ten. Antigen unknown. Ranging in age from about 6 to 90, the donors were healthy Caucasian individuals from Russia. Isolated per sample were at least 6 million PBMCs. This entry is derived from a study of blood T cells in healthy people across ages. Study-wide results and limits: Calculation of diversity from one million T cells yielded estimates considered to be underestimates.

Sample-barcoded 5' priming and a J-beta primer mix drove a second PCR of 7 to 11 cycles. TCRdb recomputed calls from the 5' RACE reads with MiXCR, one row per CDR3 protein. The table has about a million distinct CDR3 sequences, roughly 47% seen once. The CDR3 has 15 residues. J gave up 0 bases and V 3 bases, and 5 bases lay outside the gene matches. Germline CDR1 and CDR2: LNHNV and YYDKDF (reference sequence). This receptor was obtained from a woman aged 55-75 years in good health. V usage is TRBV15 and J usage is TRBJ2-7, with 7 bases fitting TRBD1. The sequenced sample consisted of blood. The CDR3 nucleotides are TGTGCCACCAGCAGCGGGACAGCCTCCTCCTACGAGCAGTACTTC. Its translation is CATSSGTASSYEQYF.